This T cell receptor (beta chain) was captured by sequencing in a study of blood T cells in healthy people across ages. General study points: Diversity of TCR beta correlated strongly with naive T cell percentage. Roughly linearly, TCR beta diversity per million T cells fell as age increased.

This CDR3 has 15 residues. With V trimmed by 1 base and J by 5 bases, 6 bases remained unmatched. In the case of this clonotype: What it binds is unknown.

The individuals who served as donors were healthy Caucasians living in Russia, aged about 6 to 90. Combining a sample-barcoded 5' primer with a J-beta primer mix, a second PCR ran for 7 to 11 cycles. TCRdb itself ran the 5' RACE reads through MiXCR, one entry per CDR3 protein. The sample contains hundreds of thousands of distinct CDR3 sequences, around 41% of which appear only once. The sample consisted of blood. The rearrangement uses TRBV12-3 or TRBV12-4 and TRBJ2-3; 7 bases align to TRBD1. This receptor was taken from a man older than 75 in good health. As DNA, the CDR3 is TGTGCCAGCAGTTTAGAAGGGGGCTCTGGAGATACGCAGTATTTT. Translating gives CASSLEGGSGDTQYF.